The 16 T cell receptor beta chains given below trace back to one sample, sequenced in a study of post-analysis software for immune sequencing data (dated by TCRdb to between 2015 and 2016). Library method: PCR. The reads were generated on an Illumina HiSeq 2500. To reduce PCR and sequencing biases, unique molecular identifiers were incorporated into the TCR beta cDNA libraries. TCRdb trimmed public reads at Q25 via fastp, called clones via MiXCR and kept in-frame beta chains. Each CDR3 protein gets just one entry, which takes the most common genes and DNA from the rows behind it. The sample contains 650,000 to 900,000 distinct CDR3 sequences, around 42% of them found a single time. 4.9% of the sample comes from the top ten. Broader findings and caveats from the paper: Patients showed significantly higher frequencies than controls for several TRBV segments, among them TRBV5-6, TRBV5-1 and TRBV20-1.

What these receptors recognize is not known. The sample consisted of blood. The receptor set was obtained from a girl aged 10-17 years with multiple sclerosis.

The chain has TRBV12-3 or TRBV12-4 and TRBJ2-1; 11 bases agree with TRBD2. This CDR3 contains 14 residues. J was trimmed by 9 bases and V by 6 bases; bases with no gene match: 7. CDR3 nucleotides: TGTGCCAGCAGCCGGGGACTAGCGGAGGGTGAGCAGTTCTTC. Its protein is CASSRGLAEGEQFF.

The rearrangement uses TRBV14 and TRBJ2-3, with D perhaps TRBD1 (5 bases). V dropped 4 bases and J dropped 4 bases, with 12 bases sitting between them. Germline V gene data show CDR1 as SGHDN and CDR2 as FVKESK. This CDR3 has 14 residues. CDR3 DNA sequence: TGTGCCAGCAGCCTGTACAGGTTCGCAGATACGCAGTATTTT. It yields the protein CASSLYRFADTQYF.

V and J are TRBV20-1 and TRBJ2-3; D unclear. The V and J ends lost 5 bases and 4 bases respectively, with 7 bases between them. CDR3 length equals 11 residues. Germline V gene data show CDR1 as DFQATT and CDR2 as SNEGSKA (reference sequence). The CDR3 DNA follows: TGCAGTGCTGCCTATTCAGATACGCAGTATTTT. Its protein product is CSAAYSDTQYF.

This clonotype was counted a few times. The J gene is TRBJ2-4, the V gene TRBV12-3 or TRBV12-4; no clear D gene. The CDR3 is 16 residues long. Trimming shortened V by 4 bases and J by 3 bases, and 16 bases separated the two germline ends. CDR3 amino acids: CASSSRTGIDKNIQYF. The CDR3 DNA reads as TGTGCCAGCAGTTCACGGACCGGAATCGACAAAAACATTCAGTACTTC.

This clonotype was seen a few times. V is TRBV18 and J is TRBJ2-7, with D possibly matching TRBD2 (6 bases). CDR1 and CDR2 (germline): KGHSH, LQKENI. Trimming removed 0 bases at V and 5 bases at J, with 14 bases between. This CDR3 spans 15 amino acids. The CDR3 DNA reads as TGTGCCAGCTCACCACCAAGTAAGTCGGGAGACGAGCAGTACTTC. It translates to CASSPPSKSGDEQYF.

Regarding this clonotype: One junction end does not reproduce the germline sequence, and a read error may be involved. The V call is TRBV12-3 or TRBV12-4, the J call TRBJ2-7; D gene uncertain. The CDR3 sequence is 16 residues long. DNA of the CDR3: TGTGCCGGCAGTCCACGTTCTTGGGGTGGCTCCTACGAGCAGTACTTC. Encoded protein: CAGSPRSWGGSYEQYF.

The sample holds a few counts of this clonotype. The rearrangement joins TRBV9 to TRBJ2-1; a weak D match, TRBD2 (6 bases). Between the trimmed V and J ends, which lost 4 bases and 0 bases, there was a span of 8 bases. Germline V gene data show CDR1 as SGDLS and CDR2 as YYNGEE. CDR3 length equals 14 residues. The CDR3 DNA sequence: TGTGCCAGCAGCCCGACTAGCTCCTACAATGAGCAGTTCTTC. Translation: CASSPTSSYNEQFF.

The rearrangement joins TRBV28 to TRBJ2-7; D perhaps matches TRBD1 (7 bases). Germline V gives CDR1 MDHEN, CDR2 SYDVKM. This CDR3 is built from 15 residues. Trimming cost V 3 bases and J 6 bases, with 18 bases left between them. CDR3 region: CASSFPRQGGCEQYF. The CDR3 bases are TGTGCCAGCAGTTTCCCCCGACAGGGAGGCTGCGAGCAGTACTTC.

The chain links TRBV7-8 to TRBJ1-2; TRBD1 matches 7 bases. The CDR3 totals 16 residues. Trimming at V came to 3 bases and at J to 1 base, leaving 8 bases not matched to a gene. CDR1 is SGHVS and CDR2 is FQNEAQ in the germline V gene. CDR3 loop: CASSLYEGQLNYGYTF. The CDR3 DNA reads as TGTGCCAGCAGCTTGTACGAGGGACAGCTTAACTATGGCTACACCTTC.

This clonotype was counted between two and nine times. V gene TRBV10-3 combines with J gene TRBJ2-7, with a weak D call TRBD2 (5 bases). The length of the CDR3 is 12 residues. Germline CDR1 and CDR2: ENHRY and SYGVKD. Trimming cost V 4 bases and J 6 bases, with 10 bases left between them. The CDR3 DNA is TGTGCCATCAGTGCCCTTCGGGGCGAGCAGTACTTC. Amino acids: CAISALRGEQYF.

CDR3 nucleotides: TGCGCCAGCAGCTCGGAACCGGACTATGAGCAGTTCTTC. It is translated as CASSSEPDYEQFF. This chain joins TRBV5-1 and TRBJ2-1; maybe TRBD2 (5 bases). This CDR3 spans 13 amino acids. Trimming took off 3 bases at V and 8 bases at J, with 12 bases between the two ends. CDR1 is SGHRS and CDR2 is YFSETQ in the germline V gene.

This clonotype was seen more than once but under ten times. This chain joins TRBV9 and TRBJ1-2, with D possibly being TRBD1 (6 bases). CDR3 length equals 13 residues. Germline CDR1 is SGDLS and CDR2 is YYNGEE. Deletions cut 3 bases from V and 7 bases from J, with 13 bases between. For the CDR3, the DNA is TGTGCCAGCAGCGAGGGGGGGTTGAGTGGCTACACCTTC. Translation: CASSEGGLSGYTF.

This clonotype was seen a few times. The chain combines TRBV10-3 with TRBJ2-1, with D maybe TRBD2 (6 bases). The V gene's germline CDR1 is ENHRY and CDR2 SYGVKD. The CDR3 is 15 residues long. Trimming removed 3 bases from V and 6 bases from J, with 15 bases in between. The CDR3 nucleotides are TGTGCCATCAGTGAACTAGCCCGTTCCCCCAATGAGCAGTTCTTC. This sequence encodes CAISELARSPNEQFF.

The chain joins TRBV5-1 to TRBJ2-3; 10 bases map to TRBD2. V lost 0 bases to trimming and J lost 5 bases; unmatched junction nucleotides: 6. The germline gives CDR1 SGHRS, CDR2 YFSETQ. The CDR3 extends over 16 amino acids. This CDR3 reads CASSLAPSGSGDTQYF. In DNA, the CDR3 is TGCGCCAGCAGCTTGGCCCCTAGCGGGAGTGGAGATACGCAGTATTTT.

This clonotype was detected only once. Just one base apart from a much larger clone, this may be a read error. The chain uses TRBV12-3 or TRBV12-4 and TRBJ2-4; D is possibly TRBD1 (6 bases). The tail of the sequence fits TRBJ2-7 better, so the J call may be wrong. The length of the CDR3 is 14 residues. The CDR3 nucleotides read TGTGCCAGCAGGTTAGAGGGGACAACCTACGAGCAGTACTTC. Translating gives CASRLEGTTYEQYF.

In its sample, this clonotype was seen many times. The chain has TRBV6-5 and TRBJ1-2; no clear D. Germline V CDR1 and CDR2: MNHEY, SVGAGI. This CDR3 region has 14 residues. Trimming took 2 bases from V and 3 from J, leaving 10 bases between them. The CDR3 nucleotides read TGTGCCAGCAGTTACGCGGTGGGGTACTATGGCTACACCTTC. Translation gives CASSYAVGYYGYTF.